A single sample gave rise to the 15 T cell receptor beta chains below, sequenced in a study of blood T cell repertoires in COVID-19. TCRdb's copy holds only in-frame clones and misses some; the assay was immunoSEQ multiplex PCR. The data contain approximately 130,000 clones, approximately 77% of them seen just once; the ten biggest clones take up around a fifth. Sequenced: peripheral blood. The source of these receptors is a man at least 80 years old with acute or convalescent COVID-19.

V is TRBV3-1 (or the pseudogene TRBV3-2) and J is TRBJ2-5, with D perhaps TRBD2 (5 bases). V lost 0 bases, J lost 2 bases, and 10 bases lay in between. CDR1 and CDR2 from the germline V gene are LGHDT and YNNKEL (reference sequence). The CDR3 extends over 15 amino acids. The CDR3 bases are TGTGCCAGCAGCCAAGATGGTACGGGGCAAGAGACCCAGTACTTC. Residues: CASSQDGTGQETQYF.

V usage is TRBV2 and J usage is TRBJ2-2; D may be TRBD2 (6 bases). Germline V gene lookup returns CDR1 SNHLY and CDR2 FYNNEI. CDR3 length equals 15 residues. Trimming stripped 7 bases from V and 0 bases from J, with 12 bases between. The CDR3 is CASKRLDSNTGELFF. For the CDR3, the DNA is TGTGCCAGCAAAAGACTAGATTCGAACACCGGGGAGCTGTTTTTT.

This clone was seen a single time. The chain recombines TRBV7-9 with TRBJ2-1, with 9 bases fitting TRBD2. The germline V gene has CDR1 SEHNR and CDR2 FQNEAQ (reference sequence). CDR3 size: 15 residues. Germline trimming cut 4 bases from V and 4 bases from J; bases unmatched to any gene: 5. In nucleotides, the CDR3 is TGTGCCAGCAGCTCGACTAGCGGAGTTTACAATGAGCAGTTCTTC. It yields the protein CASSSTSGVYNEQFF.

This chain uses TRBV28 with TRBJ1-4, with 7 bases fitting TRBD1. This CDR3 has 13 residues. Germline V gives CDR1 MDHEN, CDR2 SYDVKM. Unmatched junction bases numbered 3, after V lost 5 bases and J lost 6 bases. Here the CDR3 DNA reads TGTGCCAGCAGTCCAGGGACAGATGAAAAACTGTTTTTT. Translating it yields CASSPGTDEKLFF.

V usage is TRBV18 and J usage is TRBJ2-2, with a weak D call TRBD2 (5 bases). The CDR3 contains 17 residues. The germline V gene has CDR1 KGHSH and CDR2 LQKENI. V lost 0 bases and J lost 0, with 11 bases in between. CDR3 loop: CASSPPGSLANTGELFF. CDR3 in DNA: TGTGCCAGCTCACCACCAGGGAGCCTCGCGAACACCGGGGAGCTGTTTTTT.

The rearrangement uses TRBV18 and TRBJ2-5; 9 positions match TRBD2. CDR1 is KGHSH and CDR2 is LQKENI in the germline V gene. The trim removed 4 bases at V and 5 bases at J, leaving 8 bases unmatched. The CDR3 spans 15 residues. DNA of the CDR3: TGTGCCAGCTCACGGTCTCTAGCGGGGTTGGAGACCCAGTACTTC. Its protein is CASSRSLAGLETQYF.

The chain combines TRBV7-2 with TRBJ2-1; a possible D gene is TRBD2 (6 bases). The CDR3 extends over 15 amino acids. The germline V gene encodes CDR1 SGHTA and CDR2 FQGNSA. V was pared by 1 base and J by 2 bases, with 9 bases between. The CDR3 spells CASSLDGGAYNEQFF. CDR3 in DNA: TGTGCCAGCAGCTTAGACGGCGGGGCCTACAATGAGCAGTTCTTC.

The CDR3 protein is CASSLGRNSPLHF. The CDR3 nucleotides are TGTGCCAGCAGCTTAGGGCGGAACTCACCCCTCCACTTT. The chain carries TRBV13 and TRBJ1-6, with unresolved D. Germline CDR1 and CDR2: PRHDT and FYEKMQ (reference sequence). The CDR3 runs to 13 residues. V gave up 0 bases and J gave up 10 bases, with 7 bases separating them.

The chain carries TRBV12-3 or TRBV12-4 and TRBJ2-5; TRBD2 matches 7 bases. V lost 4 bases, J lost 5 bases, and 4 bases stayed unmatched. The CDR3 runs 13 residues. CDR3 nucleotide sequence: TGTGCCAGCAGTTGGGGAGGGAGGGAGACCCAGTACTTC. As protein: CASSWGGRETQYF.

The V gene is TRBV7-6, the J gene TRBJ2-3; D possibly corresponds to TRBD1 (7 bases). The CDR3 spans 14 residues. Trimming stripped 5 bases from V and 2 bases from J, with 11 bases between. Germline V gene data show CDR1 as SGHVS and CDR2 as FNYEAQ. The CDR3 nucleotides read TGTGCCAGCAGCCGCGGGACAGCCACAGATACGCAGTATTTT. This sequence encodes CASSRGTATDTQYF.

The CDR3 loop is CASSGTGSFGYTF. Written as DNA, the CDR3 is TGTGCCAGTAGTGGTACAGGGAGCTTTGGCTACACCTTC. This chain joins TRBV19 and TRBJ1-2, with D tentatively TRBD1 (6 bases). Germline-derived CDR1 and CDR2 are LNHDA and SQIVND (reference sequence). The CDR3 has 13 residues. The V gene lost 5 bases and the J gene lost 7 bases, with 14 bases spanning the gap.

The chain carries TRBV5-1 and TRBJ2-1, with TRBD2 as a possible D gene (5 bases). V dropped 0 bases and J dropped 2 bases, with 12 bases sitting between them. From germline, CDR1 is SGHRS and CDR2 YFSETQ. The CDR3 spans 16 residues. CDR3 DNA: TGCGCCAGCAGCTTGGATACGGGATACACCTACAATGAGCAGTTCTTC. Residues: CASSLDTGYTYNEQFF.

The genes are TRBV5-1 and TRBJ1-1; tentative D call: TRBD1 (6 bases). The germline gives CDR1 SGHRS, CDR2 YFSETQ. Trimming removed 0 bases from V and 0 bases from J, with 6 bases in between. This CDR3 contains 14 residues. The CDR3, as DNA: TGCGCCAGCAGCTTGGAGGGGGTGAACACTGAAGCTTTCTTT. This encodes CASSLEGVNTEAFF.

The sample holds one count of this clone. The rearrangement uses TRBV19 and TRBJ1-2; a possible D gene is TRBD1 (5 bases). Germline assignment: CDR1 LNHDA and CDR2 SQIVND (reference sequence). V was clipped by 5 bases and J by 5 bases, with 18 bases between them. The CDR3 spans 15 residues. The CDR3 DNA reads TGTGCCAGTAGTCTGACAGCACTCACCCAGTATGGCTACACCTTC. Protein product: CASSLTALTQYGYTF.

The rearrangement uses TRBV5-1 and TRBJ2-7, with D hard to call. This CDR3 is built from 12 residues. V was clipped by 0 bases and J by 5 bases, with 6 bases between them. CDR1 and CDR2 from the germline V gene are SGHRS and YFSETQ. In DNA, the CDR3 is TGCGCCAGCAGCTTGGCCGGTAACGAGCAGTACTTC. Translated: CASSLAGNEQYF.